The rows below give T cell receptor beta chains drawn from one sample of a study of cytomegalovirus exposure and HLA in healthy donors. The protocol was immunoSEQ multiplex PCR, while the TCRdb copy is restricted to in-frame clones and leaves out a portion. The table lists roughly 50,000 clones, 65% to 80% of them singletons. The sample comprised PBMCs. These receptors were collected from a man aged 25 to 40 in good health and CMV-seropositive. The CDR3 runs from the conserved cysteine through the conserved F or W. Fields, in order: V gene, J gene, clone size, D gene, CDR3 protein, CDR3 DNA. The D gene is left open where the match is weak. The size entry is marked missing in some rows and otherwise reads once, few, many or a size class.

V gene: TRBV6-4
J gene: TRBJ2-3
clone size: once
D gene: TRBD1
CDR3 protein: CASSASGTGRTDTQYF
CDR3 DNA: TGTGCCAGCAGTGCATCCGGGACAGGGCGCACAGATACGCAGTATTTT

V gene: TRBV9
J gene: TRBJ2-7
clone size: once
D gene: -
CDR3 protein: CASSVVGRGYEQYF
CDR3 DNA: TGTGCCAGCAGCGTAGTAGGTCGGGGTTACGAGCAGTACTTC

V gene: TRBV5-1
J gene: TRBJ1-1
clone size: few
D gene: -
CDR3 protein: CASSLGGAGGDTEAFF
CDR3 DNA: TGCGCCAGCAGCTTGGGGGGGGCCGGGGGGGACACTGAAGCTTTCTTT

V gene: TRBV27
J gene: TRBJ2-7
clone size: -
D gene: TRBD2
CDR3 protein: CASSLGLAGEQYF
CDR3 DNA: TGTGCCAGCAGTCTCGGACTAGCGGGGGAGCAGTACTTC

V gene: TRBV4-2
J gene: TRBJ2-2
clone size: once
D gene: TRBD2
CDR3 protein: CASSPRTSADTGELFF
CDR3 DNA: TGTGCCAGCAGCCCCCGGACTAGCGCGGACACCGGGGAGCTGTTTTTT

V gene: TRBV5-5
J gene: TRBJ2-7
clone size: -
D gene: TRBD2
CDR3 protein: CASSLGLAGSFTYEQYF
CDR3 DNA: TGTGCCAGCAGCTTGGGACTAGCGGGGAGTTTTACCTACGAGCAGTACTTC

V gene: TRBV28
J gene: TRBJ2-3
clone size: -
D gene: TRBD2
CDR3 protein: CASSHRTSGGRTDTQYF
CDR3 DNA: TGTGCCAGCAGTCATCGGACTAGCGGGGGCCGCACAGATACGCAGTATTTT

V gene: TRBV19
J gene: TRBJ1-2
clone size: once
D gene: -
CDR3 protein: CASSSPPLGRQNGYTF
CDR3 DNA: TGTGCCAGTAGTAGCCCCCCACTAGGCAGGCAAAATGGCTACACCTTC

V gene: TRBV7-9
J gene: TRBJ1-1
clone size: -
D gene: -
CDR3 protein: CASSQGRDTEAFF
CDR3 DNA: TGTGCCAGCAGCCAAGGGAGGGACACTGAAGCTTTCTTT

V gene: TRBV9
J gene: TRBJ2-5
clone size: once
D gene: -
CDR3 protein: CASSVGGSQETQYF
CDR3 DNA: TGTGCCAGCAGCGTAGGAGGCAGCCAAGAGACCCAGTACTTC

V gene: TRBV4-1
J gene: TRBJ2-7
clone size: -
D gene: TRBD1
CDR3 protein: CASSQSPGQGPYEQYF
CDR3 DNA: TGCGCCAGCAGCCAGAGTCCGGGACAGGGGCCCTACGAGCAGTACTTC

V gene: TRBV14
J gene: TRBJ1-1
clone size: -
D gene: -
CDR3 protein: CASSQDWVGGWTEAFF
CDR3 DNA: TGTGCCAGCAGCCAAGATTGGGTAGGGGGATGGACTGAAGCTTTCTTT

V gene: TRBV4-1
J gene: TRBJ1-5
clone size: -
D gene: -
CDR3 protein: CASSQDEGVRNQPQHF
CDR3 DNA: TGCGCCAGCAGCCAAGACGAAGGGGTGCGCAATCAGCCCCAGCATTTT

V gene: TRBV27
J gene: TRBJ2-7
clone size: few
D gene: -
CDR3 protein: CASSPQGIAYEQYF
CDR3 DNA: TGTGCCAGCAGTCCGCAGGGGATAGCCTACGAGCAGTACTTC

V gene: TRBV5-1
J gene: TRBJ2-5
clone size: -
D gene: -
CDR3 protein: CASSLSSSEETQYF
CDR3 DNA: TGCGCCAGCAGCTTGAGTTCTAGCGAGGAGACCCAGTACTTC

V gene: TRBV21-1
J gene: TRBJ2-2
clone size: -
D gene: -
CDR3 protein: CASSNGGNTGELFF
CDR3 DNA: TGTGCCAGCAGCAACGGCGGTAACACCGGGGAGCTGTTTTTT

V gene: TRBV5-4
J gene: TRBJ1-2
clone size: -
D gene: TRBD1
CDR3 protein: CASRGTGEGSGYTF
CDR3 DNA: TGTGCCAGCAGGGGGACAGGGGAAGGCAGTGGCTACACCTTC

V gene: TRBV5-5
J gene: TRBJ1-2
clone size: -
D gene: -
CDR3 protein: CASSRQDGWYGYTF
CDR3 DNA: TGTGCCAGCAGCCGACAGGACGGATGGTATGGCTACACCTTC

V gene: TRBV29-1
J gene: TRBJ2-7
clone size: -
D gene: -
CDR3 protein: CSVDRGLGYEQYF
CDR3 DNA: TGCAGCGTTGACAGGGGCCTAGGTTACGAGCAGTACTTC

V gene: TRBV4-3
J gene: TRBJ1-1
clone size: -
D gene: -
CDR3 protein: CASSQEVRNTEAFF
CDR3 DNA: TGCGCCAGCAGCCAAGAAGTTAGAAACACTGAAGCTTTCTTT

V gene: TRBV29-1
J gene: TRBJ2-5
clone size: once
D gene: TRBD1
CDR3 protein: CSVKGQYGETQYF
CDR3 DNA: TGCAGCGTTAAGGGACAGTACGGAGAGACCCAGTACTTC

V gene: TRBV4-2
J gene: TRBJ2-3
clone size: -
D gene: TRBD2
CDR3 protein: CASSQEKRGVGDTQYF
CDR3 DNA: TGTGCCAGCAGCCAAGAAAAGCGGGGGGTAGGGGATACGCAGTATTTT

V gene: TRBV12-5
J gene: TRBJ2-3
clone size: -
D gene: TRBD1
CDR3 protein: CASGLVALGQVTDTQYF
CDR3 DNA: TGTGCTAGTGGTTTGGTCGCCTTAGGACAGGTCACAGATACGCAGTATTTT

V gene: TRBV4-3
J gene: TRBJ2-3
clone size: -
D gene: TRBD2
CDR3 protein: CASSQEGGGTDTQYF
CDR3 DNA: TGCGCCAGCAGCCAAGAGGGGGGGGGCACAGATACGCAGTATTTT

V gene: TRBV10-3
J gene: TRBJ2-3
clone size: -
D gene: TRBD2
CDR3 protein: CAISVTAGATTDTQYF
CDR3 DNA: TGTGCCATCAGTGTCACAGCGGGGGCTACGACAGATACGCAGTATTTT

V gene: TRBV6-1
J gene: TRBJ1-6
clone size: -
D gene: -
CDR3 protein: CASSEQPRAYNSPLHF
CDR3 DNA: TGTGCCAGCAGTGAGCAACCTAGAGCCTATAATTCACCCCTCCACTTT

V gene: TRBV29-1
J gene: TRBJ2-7
clone size: -
D gene: -
CDR3 protein: CSVLDSRSSYEQYF
CDR3 DNA: TGCAGCGTTTTAGACAGTCGAAGCTCCTACGAGCAGTACTTC

V gene: TRBV2
J gene: TRBJ1-1
clone size: -
D gene: -
CDR3 protein: CASSERGRAFNTEAFF
CDR3 DNA: TGTGCCAGCAGTGAGAGAGGCAGGGCTTTCAACACTGAAGCTTTCTTT

V gene: TRBV6-4
J gene: TRBJ2-1
clone size: few
D gene: -
CDR3 protein: CASSVTGYNEQFF
CDR3 DNA: TGTGCCAGCAGTGTGACGGGGTACAATGAGCAGTTCTTC

V gene: TRBV6-4
J gene: TRBJ1-1
clone size: -
D gene: -
CDR3 protein: CASKGLGLMNTEAFF
CDR3 DNA: TGTGCCAGCAAGGGGCTAGGCCTCATGAACACTGAAGCTTTCTTT

V gene: TRBV27
J gene: TRBJ1-2
clone size: few
D gene: TRBD1
CDR3 protein: CASSKDRMGNYGYTF
CDR3 DNA: TGTGCCAGCAGTAAGGACAGGATGGGAAACTATGGCTACACCTTC

V gene: TRBV5-4
J gene: TRBJ2-7
clone size: few
D gene: -
CDR3 protein: CASSSQGPHYEQYF
CDR3 DNA: TGTGCCAGCAGCTCACAGGGTCCACACTACGAGCAGTACTTC

V gene: TRBV9
J gene: TRBJ1-5
clone size: once
D gene: -
CDR3 protein: CASSADSYSNQPQHF
CDR3 DNA: TGTGCCAGCAGCGCGGACAGTTATAGCAATCAGCCCCAGCATTTT

V gene: TRBV5-5
J gene: TRBJ2-1
clone size: -
D gene: -
CDR3 protein: CASSPSGRGSNEQFF
CDR3 DNA: TGTGCCAGCAGCCCCTCGGGCCGGGGGTCCAATGAGCAGTTCTTC

V gene: TRBV7-2
J gene: TRBJ1-2
clone size: -
D gene: -
CDR3 protein: CASSLAEVNYGYTF
CDR3 DNA: TGTGCCAGCAGCTTAGCGGAGGTTAACTATGGCTACACCTTC

V gene: TRBV9
J gene: TRBJ2-1
clone size: -
D gene: -
CDR3 protein: CASSVYMAEQFF
CDR3 DNA: TGTGCCAGCAGCGTATACATGGCTGAGCAGTTCTTC

V gene: TRBV6-5
J gene: TRBJ1-2
clone size: -
D gene: TRBD1
CDR3 protein: CASSHGGTGTYGYTF
CDR3 DNA: TGTGCCAGCAGCCATGGGGGGACAGGGACCTATGGCTACACCTTC

V gene: TRBV4-1
J gene: TRBJ2-5
clone size: few
D gene: TRBD2
CDR3 protein: CASSRGSGGAIETQYF
CDR3 DNA: TGCGCCAGCAGCCGTGGTAGCGGGGGGGCGATAGAGACCCAGTACTTC

V gene: TRBV5-1
J gene: TRBJ1-2
clone size: -
D gene: -
CDR3 protein: CASSLSRGVEDNYGYTF
CDR3 DNA: TGCGCCAGCAGCTTGAGCCGGGGAGTTGAAGATAACTATGGCTACACCTTC

V gene: TRBV5-1
J gene: TRBJ2-7
clone size: -
D gene: TRBD2
CDR3 protein: CASRPGLVNYEQYF
CDR3 DNA: TGCGCCAGCAGACCTGGACTAGTGAACTACGAGCAGTACTTC

V gene: TRBV13
J gene: TRBJ2-4
clone size: -
D gene: -
CDR3 protein: CASRLMTGKNIQYF
CDR3 DNA: TGTGCCAGCAGGCTAATGACAGGAAAAAACATTCAGTACTTC